The sequence of this T cell receptor beta chain was determined in a study of blood T cell repertoires in COVID-19. Across the study: Sites across the United States, Italy and Spain contributed samples from acute and convalescent COVID-19. In each case, the material was cDNA or gDNA derived from T cells, B-cell-depleted T cells, or PBMCs.

Authors' data handling: Amplifying reference gene primers gave estimates of nucleated cell counts. Repertoires were generated with immunoSEQ multiplex PCR, while TCRdb's copy carries only in-frame clones and drops some. V, J and clone size are taken as reported in that table, and D and trimming were inferred from the DNA itself. The sample records nearly 70,000 clones, roughly nine tenths being singletons. Seattle cases were enrolled at active infection and followed longitudinally. Germline V gives CDR1 SQVTM, CDR2 ANQGSEA. This CDR3 is 13 amino acids long. V shed 4 bases and J shed 0 bases, with 7 bases lying between them.

This receptor was taken from a man between 40 and 49 years old with COVID-19, enrolled during active disease. The sequencing input was peripheral blood. The chain is built from TRBV29-1 and TRBJ2-1; D is undetermined. CDR3 DNA sequence: TGCAGCGTTGCCGAGAGCTCCTACAATGAGCAGTTCTTC. Its protein is CSVAESSYNEQFF.